This entry lists 8 T cell receptor beta chains sequenced from one sample in a study of blood T cells in healthy people across ages. With a J-beta primer mix and a sample-barcoded 5' primer, a second PCR ran about 7 to 12 cycles. TCRdb used MiXCR to reprocess the 5' RACE reads, holding one entry per CDR3 protein. The table has 2 million or so distinct CDR3 sequences, approximately 50% seen once. Sequenced input: blood. Receptor source: a woman between 40 and 55 years old in good health.

This chain uses TRBV6-5 with TRBJ2-4; D is unresolved. The DNA end lines up better with TRBJ2-7; the J call may be wrong. The CDR3 sequence is 15 residues long. The germline CDR1 and CDR2 sequences are MNHEY and SVGAGI. For the CDR3, the DNA is TGTGCCAGCAGTTATCGGCCAGATGCTTACTACGAGCAGTACTTC. Translating it yields CASSYRPDAYYEQYF.

This chain links TRBV5-1 with TRBJ2-7; 7 bases align to TRBD1. The CDR3 has 16 amino acids. Germline lookup yields CDR1 SGHRS and CDR2 YFSETQ. V lost 4 bases to trimming and J lost 5 bases; unmatched junction nucleotides: 15. This CDR3 reads CASSGEDRVTLNEQYF. CDR3 DNA: TGCGCCAGCAGCGGGGAAGACAGGGTTACTTTGAACGAGCAGTACTTC.

In this sample, this clonotype turned up a few times. This chain joins TRBV15 and TRBJ2-5; no definite D call. Per germline, CDR1 LNHNV and CDR2 YYDKDF (reference sequence). The CDR3 is 15 amino acids. V lost 2 bases and J 5 bases, leaving 15 bases between the germline ends. The CDR3 sequence is CATSRPGDPRETQYF. DNA of the CDR3: TGTGCCACCAGCAGACCAGGAGACCCTCGGGAGACCCAGTACTTC.

V gene TRBV20-1 combines with J gene TRBJ1-4, with 8 positions matching TRBD1. The CDR3 has 15 amino acids. The V gene's germline CDR1 is DFQATT and CDR2 SNEGSKA (reference sequence). Trimming at V came to 2 bases and at J to 8 bases, leaving 10 bases not matched to a gene. This chain's CDR3 is CSARPPQGAREKLFF. For the CDR3, the DNA is TGCAGTGCTAGACCGCCTCAGGGGGCAAGGGAAAAACTGTTTTTT.

The CDR3 bases are TGTGCCAGCAGCTTAAATCTCAGTCCCGAATATGGCTACACCTTC. Its protein is CASSLNLSPEYGYTF. The rearrangement uses TRBV7-8 and TRBJ1-2, with D unresolved. V lost 2 bases and J 5 bases, leaving 15 bases between the germline ends. This CDR3 has 15 residues. CDR1 and CDR2 from the germline V gene are SGHVS and FQNEAQ.

V usage is TRBV15 and J usage is TRBJ2-5; the D call may be TRBD1 or TRBD2 (5 bases each). The V gene's germline CDR1 is LNHNV and CDR2 YYDKDF (reference sequence). Trimming left V 0 bases short and J 3 bases short, with 11 bases between. This CDR3 contains 15 residues. CDR3 in amino acids: CATSRDFGTKETQYF. CDR3 sequence (DNA): TGTGCCACCAGCAGAGATTTCGGGACGAAAGAGACCCAGTACTTC.

The chain uses TRBV27 and TRBJ2-5, with 11 bases that match TRBD2. This CDR3 has 16 amino acids. V was pared by 3 bases and J by 5 bases, with 8 bases of the junction left unmatched. Looked up from germline, CDR1 is MNHEY and CDR2 is SMNVEV (reference sequence). In DNA, the CDR3 is TGTGCCAGCAGTTTTTTAGCGGGGGGGTCTGTGGAGACCCAGTACTTC. Residues: CASSFLAGGSVETQYF.

This clonotype was detected a few times. The V gene is TRBV4-2, the J gene TRBJ2-1; D is unclear. The germline V and J ends were trimmed by 1 base and 9 bases, with 13 bases remaining between them. The CDR3 runs to 14 residues. The V gene's germline CDR1 is LGHNA and CDR2 YNFKEQ. The CDR3 spells CASSQALTDVEQFF. The CDR3 DNA reads TGTGCCAGCAGCCAAGCCCTAACGGACGTTGAGCAGTTCTTC.